The next 23 T cell receptor beta chains were all read from a single sample in a study of blood T cells in healthy people across ages. A J-beta primer mix and a sample-barcoded 5' primer were used in a second PCR of about 7 to 12 cycles. One entry per CDR3 protein results from TCRdb running MiXCR on the 5' RACE reads. Of approximately 2,000,000 distinct CDR3 sequences listed, around 42% are singletons. Sequenced material: blood. These TCRs come from a human donor in good health.

This clonotype was observed a handful of times. The chain joins TRBV12-3 or TRBV12-4 to TRBJ1-1; 8 bases are shared with TRBD1. CDR3 length: 11 amino acids. The J segment lost 11 bases and the V segment lost 6 bases, leaving 5 bases of the junction unmatched. The CDR3 is CASSSDRGAFF. Written as DNA, the CDR3 is TGTGCCAGCAGCTCAGACAGGGGTGCTTTCTTT.

The chain recombines TRBV4-3 with TRBJ2-5, with TRBD1 as a possible D gene (5 bases). V was trimmed by 1 base and J by 1 base, leaving 16 bases between them. The CDR3 runs 17 residues. Germline V gene lookup returns CDR1 LGHNA and CDR2 YSLEER. The chain's CDR3 is CASSQVTTSGFQETQYF. CDR3 nucleotide sequence: TGCGCCAGCAGCCAAGTCACCACTTCAGGGTTCCAAGAGACCCAGTACTTC.

CDR3 residues: CASSLDRASFPDTQYF. The CDR3 coding sequence is TGTGCCAGCAGCTTAGATCGGGCTAGTTTCCCAGATACGCAGTATTTT. The chain combines TRBV7-3 with TRBJ2-3, with D uncertain. V was shortened by 2 bases and J by 4 bases, with 16 bases between the two germline ends. The CDR3 has 16 residues. CDR1 is SGHTA, CDR2 FQGTGA, per germline.

This clonotype was seen only a few times. This rearrangement joins TRBV6-6 to TRBJ2-3; no firm D call. V lost 2 bases and J lost 7, with 4 bases in between. This CDR3 spans 11 amino acids. CDR1 and CDR2 from the germline V gene are MNHNY and SVGAGI (reference sequence). CDR3 in DNA: TGTGCCAGCAGTTACGCGAATACGCAGTATTTT. It codes for CASSYANTQYF.

The rearrangement uses TRBV29-1 and TRBJ2-1; the D is unclear. Looked up from germline, CDR1 is SQVTM and CDR2 is ANQGSEA. The germline V and J ends were trimmed by 2 bases and 4 bases, with 6 bases remaining between them. This CDR3 has 12 amino acids. The CDR3 DNA sequence: TGCAGCGTTGAATCCGGATACAATGAGCAGTTCTTC. Its protein is CSVESGYNEQFF.

The chain has TRBV30 and TRBJ1-1, with no clear D. Germline V gene lookup returns CDR1 GTSNPN and CDR2 SVGIG (reference sequence). V lost 4 bases to trimming and J lost 1 base, with 13 bases between them. The CDR3 sequence is 14 residues long. As DNA, the CDR3 is TGTGCCTGGAACCGGCAGGCCCGGAACACTGAAGCTTTCTTT. Translated, it gives CAWNRQARNTEAFF.

This clonotype was seen a few times. V usage is TRBV27 and J usage is TRBJ2-5; a weak D match, TRBD2 (7 bases). Trimming took 8 bases from V and 4 from J, leaving 20 bases between them. CDR3 length: 15 residues. Germline CDR1 and CDR2: MNHEY and SMNVEV (reference sequence). DNA for the CDR3: TGTGCCAGCCGCCCGGGGGGCGCGGGGGTAGAGACCCAGTACTTC. Translated, it gives CASRPGGAGVETQYF.

This chain joins TRBV20-1 and TRBJ2-7; no firm D call. The V gene's germline CDR1 is DFQATT and CDR2 SNEGSKA (reference sequence). V was shortened by 5 bases and J by 3 bases, with 8 bases between the two germline ends. CDR3 length: 11 residues. The CDR3 spells CSASTDYEQYF. The CDR3 nucleotides are TGCAGTGCTTCCACCGACTACGAGCAGTACTTC.

As regards this clonotype: As the CDR3 is not closed by the conserved phenylalanine or tryptophan, this likely results from a read error. V is TRBV4-3 and J is TRBJ2-1; D unclear. This CDR3 is built from 17 residues. V gave up 0 bases and J gave up 0 bases, with 12 bases separating them. Germline-derived CDR1 and CDR2 are LGHNA and YSLEER. CDR3 nucleotides: TGCGCCAGCAGCCAAGATACCGTTATTAGCTCCTACAATGAGCAGTTCCTC. It specifies CASSQDTVISSYNEQFL.

In this sample, this clonotype turned up a few times. V is TRBV5-5 and J is TRBJ1-4; 9 bases match TRBD1. Per germline, CDR1 SGHKS and CDR2 YYEKEE (reference sequence). CDR3 length: 16 residues. V was clipped by 3 bases and J by 3 bases; unmatched bases: 6. CDR3 residues: CASSSGTGWANEKLFF. In DNA form, the CDR3 reads TGTGCCAGCAGCTCCGGGACAGGGTGGGCTAATGAAAAACTGTTTTTT.

This clonotype appeared a few times. Since a much larger clone is just one base distant, this may be a read error. J is TRBJ1-2 and V is TRBV24-1, with no clear D. CDR1 and CDR2 from the germline V gene are KGHDR and SFDVKD. The CDR3 runs to 11 residues. Trimming shortened V by 7 bases and J by 4 bases, and 6 bases separated the two germline ends. CDR3 in amino acids: CATRRGYGYTF. As DNA, the CDR3 is TGTGCCACCAGAAGAGGCTATGGCTACACCTTC.

This clonotype was counted only a few times. The V call is TRBV5-1, the J call TRBJ2-7, with TRBD1 matching over 8 bases. This CDR3 has 15 residues. The V gene end was trimmed by 4 bases and the J gene end by 3 bases; junction bases not matched to a gene: 9. Germline loops: CDR1 SGHRS, CDR2 YFSETQ. CDR3 sequence: CASSDPGTGDYEQYF. The CDR3 DNA follows: TGCGCCAGCAGCGACCCCGGGACAGGAGACTACGAGCAGTACTTC.

The J gene is TRBJ2-5, the V gene TRBV5-1; D gene unclear. The CDR3 contains 13 residues. The germline V gene has CDR1 SGHRS and CDR2 YFSETQ. Trimming took off 4 bases at V and 2 bases at J, with 9 bases between the two ends. CDR3 DNA sequence: TGCGCCAGCAGCAGGTCGAAACAAGAGACCCAGTACTTC. It yields the protein CASSRSKQETQYF.

The chain recombines TRBV12-3 or TRBV12-4 with TRBJ1-1; D uncertain. V was trimmed by 4 bases and J by 6 bases, leaving 15 bases between them. The CDR3 totals 14 residues. CDR3 coding DNA: TGTGCCAGCAGTTATATGTTGAGGAGTGCTGAAGCTTTCTTT. It yields the protein CASSYMLRSAEAFF.

The chain links TRBV7-2 to TRBJ2-5; no definite D call. V lost 5 bases to trimming and J lost 4 bases, with 11 bases between them. Germline assignment: CDR1 SGHTA and CDR2 FQGNSA. The CDR3 runs to 13 residues. In nucleotides, the CDR3 is TGTGCCAGCAGCCAGGTATCCGCAGAGACCCAGTACTTC. Encoded protein: CASSQVSAETQYF.

This chain joins TRBV7-2 and TRBJ1-3; D is undetermined. CDR1 and CDR2 (germline): SGHTA, FQGNSA. V was cut by 2 bases and J by 0 bases, with 11 bases left in between. The CDR3 consists of 16 residues. The DNA for the CDR3 is TGTGCCAGCAGCTTAAATCGGCAGATCTCTGGAAACACCATATATTTT. It encodes CASSLNRQISGNTIYF. The entire variable domain, with the rest obtained from reference TRBV7-2 and TRBJ1-3, is as follows: GAGVSQSPSNKVTEKGKDVELRCDPISGHTALYWYRQSLGQGLEFLIYFQGNSAPDKSGLPSDRFSAERTGGSVSTLTIQRTQQEDSAVYLCASSLNRQISGNTIYFGEGSWLTVV.

The table lists this clonotype with many counts. CDR3 region: CASSRDPSYEQYF. DNA for the CDR3: TGTGCCAGCTCGCGGGACCCTTCCTACGAGCAGTACTTC. The chain uses TRBV6-5 and TRBJ2-7; tentatively, D is TRBD2 (6 bases). V lost 8 bases and J 1 base, leaving 12 bases between the germline ends. CDR3 size: 13 residues. Germline V gene data show CDR1 as MNHEY and CDR2 as SVGAGI.

The chain employs TRBV6-5 and TRBJ1-3, with TRBD1 matching over 7 bases. Looked up from germline, CDR1 is MNHEY and CDR2 is SVGAGI. Unmatched junction bases numbered 5, after V lost 6 bases and J lost 0 bases. The CDR3 has 15 amino acids. For the CDR3, the DNA is TGTGCCAGCAGCCTAACAGGGGACTCTGGAAACACCATATATTTT. Encoded protein: CASSLTGDSGNTIYF.

This clonotype was picked up many times. The chain couples TRBV7-2 to TRBJ2-5; TRBD1 matches at 12 bases. Losses at the gene ends were 5 bases for V and 11 bases for J; bases not matched to a gene: 12. The CDR3 spans 15 residues. Germline CDR1 SGHTA, CDR2 FQGNSA. The CDR3 region is CASSLAGTGGLKQYF. DNA for the CDR3: TGTGCCAGCAGCCTTGCTGGGACAGGGGGCTTAAAGCAGTACTTC.

The chain is built from TRBV21-1 and TRBJ2-7; no DNA check was done on the table's D call, TRBD1. With the DNA end fitting TRBJ2-5 better, the J assignment may be wrong. TRBV21-1 constitutes a pseudogene. The CDR3 runs 16 residues. CDR3 in DNA: TGTGCCAGCAGCAAAGAGACCGGGACATTGCAAGAGACCCAGTACTTC. This gives the protein CASSKETGTLQETQYF.

This chain connects TRBV27 to TRBJ2-1; TRBD1 aligns across 7 bases. CDR1 MNHEY and CDR2 SMNVEV come from the germline V gene (reference sequence). V shed 5 bases and J 2 bases; nucleotides not matched to a gene: 9. This CDR3 region has 16 residues. For the CDR3, the DNA is TGTGCCAGCAGTCTTTCCCGACAGGGACCCTACAATGAGCAGTTCTTC. Encoded protein: CASSLSRQGPYNEQFF.

The V and J genes are TRBV29-1 and TRBJ1-2; D is uncertain. Germline assignment: CDR1 SQVTM and CDR2 ANQGSEA. V lost 7 bases to trimming and J lost 4 bases, with 19 bases between them. The CDR3 is made up of 14 amino acids. The CDR3 coding sequence is TGCAGCGCCCCCATCTTCAACCCTTTCTATGGCTACACCTTC. Amino acids: CSAPIFNPFYGYTF.

This chain uses TRBV19 with TRBJ2-3; D remains unclear. CDR1 and CDR2 from the germline V gene are LNHDA and SQIVND (reference sequence). Trimming left V 3 bases short and J 6 bases short, with 10 bases between. The CDR3 sequence is 13 residues long. The CDR3 DNA reads as TGTGCCAGTAGTATTGTCCAGGCCGATACGCAGTATTTT. It encodes CASSIVQADTQYF.